The entry below gives a single TCR beta chain sequence along with its context. Across 20 to 25 US areas, participants ranged in age from roughly 18 to 95 years. This entry belongs to a study of blood T cell repertoires in COVID-19. Using immunoSEQ multiplex PCR, the repertoire was profiled, and TCRdb retains in-frame clones only, with some absent. The data hold 140,000 to 150,000 clones, with 86% observed a single time. Sequences were obtained from PBMCs or T cells enriched from blood (not recorded which). This TCR was sampled from a man aged 45-65 years who had recovered from COVID-19.

CDR3 protein: CASSPSDRTGGFGKLFF. The CDR3 DNA is TGTGCCAGCTCACCAAGCGATCGAACAGGGGGTTTTGGAAAACTGTTTTTT. V is TRBV18 and J is TRBJ1-4; 8 bases are shared with TRBD1. The trim removed 2 bases at V and 10 bases at J, leaving 15 bases unmatched. Germline CDR1 KGHSH, CDR2 LQKENI. This CDR3 has 17 amino acids.